This TCR beta chain comes out of a study of shared clonotypes between healthy human individuals (dated by TCRdb to about 2020). Background on the whole study: The cohort included three men and a couple of women between 18 and 49 years of age. Each donor's leukapheresis produced roughly between roughly 0.9 and 8.9 billion PBMCs. For each donor, CD4 naive and CD4 memory were each run on three plates, CD8 naive on two plates, and CD8 memory on one plate. Different laboratories and diverse techniques were used to prepare libraries and sequence TCR repertoires, to increase sequencing depth and limit assay-specific biases. Blood TCR repertoires of roughly 5 healthy adults were deeply sequenced to estimate repertoire size and the extent of clonotype sharing between individuals.

As to this clone: Its specific antigen is unknown. Per-base qualities were not stored, and no clone one base away is much larger.

Healthy HIV-negative adults with no recently reported acute infections or vaccinations were included as donors. All donors were Caucasian adults living in Nashville, Tennessee, USA. CD4+ T cells were enriched by magnetic negative selection, after which naive cells were positively selected on CD45RA and the negative fraction was taken as the memory subset. Blood was obtained by leukapheresis, after which PBMCs were separated by Ficoll-Histopaque density gradient centrifugation and cryopreserved in liquid nitrogen vapor phase. Analytical flow cytometry was used to check the purity and quantity of every magnetically sorted T cell population. Genomic DNA was isolated from every sorted fraction and measured by UV absorbance on a Nanodrop 2000c. Results and caveats for the whole study, not just this receptor: Estimated clonotype richness was generally larger for naive than for memory subsets. Only blood was sampled, and tissue TCR repertoires likely differ from those in blood. Because the study included a small number of donors, the genetic and exposure-history diversity represented was limited. Even with the large sequencing depth, rarefaction of the sorted-subset datasets indicated that sequencing was incomplete. Based on pairwise subsampling, the degree of clonotype sharing among donors was expected to be affected by sequencing depth. Sharing across several donors was observed for roughly 5.4% of naive CD4, 3% to 3.5% of naive CD8, over 2% of memory CD4, and around 0.44% of memory CD8 clonotypes. Compared with non-shared clonotypes, the clonotypes found in all four sorted-subset donors had higher generation probabilities.

A distance of 14 bases separates the germline ends of V and J, which lose 3 bases and 1 base respectively. CDR1 and CDR2, looked up from the germline V gene (reference sequence), are SGHKS and YYEKEE. The CDR3 runs 15 residues from the cysteine to the phenylalanine. The CDR3 DNA has 45 bases and is translated from base 1. Using the deep immunoSEQ assay, TCR CDR3 regions were amplified from genomic DNA by multiplex PCR. Extracted genomic DNA from each cell subset was spread evenly across all wells of several immunoSEQ 96-well plates, with each plate serving as a replicate. For sorted subsets, each replicate PCR was loaded with around 220 ng genomic DNA, equivalent to 25,000 to 30,000 T cell genomes. Purified libraries were quantified with a Qubit 3.0 fluorometer, sized on a Bioanalyzer 2100, and re-quantified with the KAPA Library Quantification kit. Every immunoSEQ 96-well plate was sequenced on a dedicated single-read 150-cycle Illumina NextSeq 550 flow cell. In the paper's pipeline: Because only junctional sequences without quality scores were contained in the immunoSEQ output, filtering matching that applied to full-length reads could not be performed. Sequences were annotated with PyIR, a Python wrapper for IgBLAST v1.9, and V/J genes and CDR3 were assigned using IMGT germline references. Reads with weak V/J assignments (E-value above 1e-6), missing CDR3, stop codons, out-of-frame junctions, or ambiguous translated residues were removed. A V3J clonotype was defined by an identical inferred V gene, J gene, and CDR3 amino acid sequence. Percentage overlap between repertoires was computed as shared unique clonotypes divided by the size of the smaller repertoire. Three approaches were used to assess repertoire richness: RTK rarefaction, the Chao1 estimator, and Recon v2.1 estimates of unobserved clonotypes. OLGA was used to compute generation probabilities for all TCRbeta clonotypes that the gDNA method yielded from a few donors. Drawn from immuneACCESS, this table holds only the in-frame rearrangements with V and J called that TCRdb kept. Clones are partly lost; checked studies trace under half to an unresolved V gene and leave the rest unexplained. V, J and clone size are those of that table, while D and trimming were read from the DNA. The sample data list about 1.1 million clones, and roughly 80% of these were observed just once. Almost 0.9% of the sample is in the top ten clones.

The sample taken for sequencing was memory CD4+ T cells from PBMCs. This specimen's cell subset or site label, per the study, means: CD45RA-negative fraction. This chain joins TRBV5-5 to TRBJ2-7; there is no confident call for the D gene. This clonotype was sampled from a man aged 18 to 29 in good health. Some clones in this sample may be carry-over from other donors' samples. The bases are TGTGCCAGCAGCTCCCGGGCCTTGGGGTCCTACGAGCAGTACTTC. Protein translation: CASSSRALGSYEQYF. Supplemented by the reference TRBV5-5 and TRBJ2-7 proteins around the CDR3, the complete variable domain is DAGVTQSPTHLIKTRGQQVTLRCSPISGHKSVSWYQQVLGQGPQFIFQYYEKEERGRGNFPDRFSARQFPNYSSELNVNALLLGDSALYLCASSSRALGSYEQYFGPGTRLTVT.